Listed below are T cell receptor beta chains from one sample, sequenced in a study of shared clonotypes between healthy human individuals. Sequencing was performed with immunoSEQ multiplex PCR; in TCRdb, only in-frame clones are kept and a portion is missing. The sample records 2 million or so clones, about 95% being singletons. Sequenced input: naive CD4+ T cells sorted from blood. Receptors were obtained from a man aged 18 to 30 in good health. The CDR3 runs from the conserved cysteine through the conserved F or W. A D gene is named only where the DNA matches it firmly. Part of the rows lack a size; the others show once, few, many or a class for expanded clones.

V gene,D gene,clone size,J gene,CDR3 DNA,CDR3 protein
TRBV2,.,.,TRBJ2-7,TGTGCCAGCAAGACGGGCATTACCTACGAGCAGTACTTC,CASKTGITYEQYF
TRBV7-8,.,.,TRBJ2-7,TGTGCCAGCAGCTTAACGGGAGTTTCCTACGAGCAGTACTTC,CASSLTGVSYEQYF
TRBV18,TRBD1,.,TRBJ1-2,TGTGCCAGCTCACCCGGGACAGCCGCTAACTATGGCTACACCTTC,CASSPGTAANYGYTF
TRBV11-2,.,.,TRBJ1-4,TGTGCCAGCAGCTTCACGGACAACTATGAAAAACTGTTTTTT,CASSFTDNYEKLFF
TRBV18,.,.,TRBJ2-1,TGTGCCAGCTCACCAACCGGGGAGAATGAGCAGTTCTTC,CASSPTGENEQFF
TRBV30,.,.,TRBJ1-2,TGTGCCTGGAGTGTACAAAGGAGGAATGGCTACACCTTC,CAWSVQRRNGYTF
TRBV19,.,.,TRBJ2-3,TGTGCCAGTAGTATTGACAGATTCACAGATACGCAGTATTTT,CASSIDRFTDTQYF
TRBV6-5,TRBD1,.,TRBJ2-7,TGTGCCAGCAGTAGAGGGGACAGGGACAACGAGCAGTACTTC,CASSRGDRDNEQYF
TRBV9,TRBD1,.,TRBJ1-2,TGTGCCAGCAGCGTATCACAGGGGCGAGGCTATGGCTACACCTTC,CASSVSQGRGYGYTF
TRBV10-3,TRBD2,.,TRBJ2-7,TGTGCCATCAGCGATGGGACTAGCGGCCCCTACGAGCAGTACTTC,CAISDGTSGPYEQYF
TRBV5-1,.,.,TRBJ2-3,TGCGCCAGCAGCTTAGGAACCACAGATACGCAGTATTTT,CASSLGTTDTQYF
TRBV4-1,.,many,TRBJ1-1,TGCGCCAGCAGCCCCTACAACAGGGAAGTGGCTACAGCTTTCTTT,CASSPYNREVATAFF
TRBV28,TRBD2,.,TRBJ2-3,TGTGCCAGCAGTTCACCCGGACTAGCGGCCCGCGGGGGAACGCAGTATTTT,CASSSPGLAARGGTQYF
TRBV4-1,TRBD2,.,TRBJ2-3,TGCGCCAGCAGCCCGAAACAGCGGGACGGCACAGATACGCAGTATTTT,CASSPKQRDGTDTQYF
TRBV5-4,TRBD1,.,TRBJ1-4,TGTGCCAGCAGCCTAGGGGGCGTGGGAGAAAAACTGTTTTTT,CASSLGGVGEKLFF
TRBV7-2,.,once,TRBJ2-1,TGTGCCAGCAGCCCCCGACAAACCTCCTACAATGAGCAGTTCTTC,CASSPRQTSYNEQFF
TRBV28,.,.,TRBJ1-2,TGTGCCAGCAGTTCCACGGAAAGCACCTTC,CASSSTESTF
TRBV30,.,.,TRBJ2-6,TGTGCCTGGACGGGGGCCGGGGCCAACGTCCTGACTTTC,CAWTGAGANVLTF
TRBV2,TRBD2,.,TRBJ2-5,TGTGCCAGCAGTGAAAGTCTAGCGGGAGAGACCCAGTACTTC,CASSESLAGETQYF
TRBV6-6,.,.,TRBJ1-6,TGTGCCAGCAGTACCCTAGGGAGGGTCAGTGCTCTCACCCTCCACTTT,CASSTLGRVSALTLHF
TRBV27,.,.,TRBJ2-7,TGTGCCAGCAGTTTCGAATTTAACGGGAACGAGCAGTACTTC,CASSFEFNGNEQYF
TRBV5-6,TRBD1,.,TRBJ2-7,TGTGCCAGCAGCCCGGACAGGAGCTACGAGCAGTACTTC,CASSPDRSYEQYF
TRBV7-9,TRBD1,.,TRBJ1-5,TGTGCCAGCAGTATGGGGACAGGGAATCAGCCCCAGCATTTT,CASSMGTGNQPQHF
TRBV7-9,.,.,TRBJ2-5,TGTGCCAGCAGCATCTCGGGACTCCGCCAAGAGACCCAGTACTTC,CASSISGLRQETQYF
TRBV19,.,.,TRBJ1-1,TGTGCCAGTAGTATGAGGGGGTTGAACACTGAAGCTTTCTTT,CASSMRGLNTEAFF
TRBV30,TRBD1,.,TRBJ2-2,TGTGCCTGGAGTGGCGACAGGGGATCCGGGGAGCTGTTTTTT,CAWSGDRGSGELFF
TRBV6-1,.,once,TRBJ1-4,TGTGCCAGTTCCACAGGTACTGGTGAAAAACTGTTTTTT,CASSTGTGEKLFF
TRBV5-1,TRBD1,.,TRBJ2-7,TGCGCCAGCAGCTTGGCTGGGACAGGGGTGGGCGAGCAGTACTTC,CASSLAGTGVGEQYF
TRBV6-1,.,.,TRBJ2-2,TGTGCCAGCAGTGAAGTCCGGGTAGTCGGGGAGCTGTTTTTT,CASSEVRVVGELFF
TRBV18,.,.,TRBJ2-1,TGTGCCACCGTGGACTCACAGGGAAATGAGCAGTTCTTC,CATVDSQGNEQFF
TRBV19,.,.,TRBJ2-5,TGTGCCAGTAGTGTCCTCGGGGCCGAAGATTCCCAGTACTTC,CASSVLGAEDSQYF